This entry features one T cell receptor beta chain sequence. What this receptor recognizes is not known. No base quality values were provided; no much bigger clone lies one nucleotide off. Counted from cysteine to phenylalanine, this CDR3 has 16 amino acids. Here the CDR3 DNA is all that survives: 48 bases in frame from base 1. V loses 2 bases, J loses 2 bases, and the germline ends lie 13 bases apart. Via the germline V gene, CDR1 is ENHRY and CDR2 SYGVKD. These data come from a study of T-cell reconstitution after alpha-beta-depleted transplantation in children (TCRdb year 2016). Some background on the complete study: T-cell immune reconstitution after TCRalphabeta/CD19-depleted allogeneic hematopoietic cell transplantation in children was quantitatively tracked in the study by means of TCR repertoire profiling. Overall results and qualifications from the work: Over the following months the frequencies of hyperexpanded clones went down, and after one year T-cell counts and TCRbeta diversity were mostly credited to newly produced T cells. About two months after transplant, the apparently early recovery of alphabetaT-cell counts reportedly depended on just several hundred clones that had expanded rapidly and came from non-depleted graft cells. In some patients, high TCRbeta diversity at day 60 was attributed to recipient T cells and intrathymic progenitors that had survived conditioning.

In the paper's terms, the treatment or condition label means: allogeneic hematopoietic cell transplantation with graft depleted of TCRalphabeta T cells and CD19 B cells. TCRalphabeta/CD19-depleted allogeneic hematopoietic cell grafts were given to the transplant recipients, all of whom were children. Libraries were constructed by PCR. Sequencing took place on an Illumina HiSeq 2500. To normalize quantification of the TCRbeta repertoire, the TCR libraries were built with molecular barcoding that relied on unique molecular identifiers. TCRdb reworked the public reads: Q25 trimming with fastp, MiXCR clone assembly, productive beta chains retained. When rows share a CDR3 protein, they turn into one entry using the most common DNA and genes. In this sample the table shows about a million distinct CDR3 sequences, 25% to 35% of which occur a single time. Of the sample, 28% falls within the top ten clones.

The rearranged segments are TRBV10-3 and TRBJ1-5; the D gene is possibly TRBD1, with 5 bases matching. The input for sequencing was PBMCs, mostly from graft donor cells, taken 360 days after TCRalphabeta/CD19-depleted stem cell transplant. The receptor comes from a boy younger than two who had a stem cell transplant for SCID, so the T cells may come from the graft donor. The DNA is as follows: TGTGCCATCAGTGAGCGGGCCGTAGGGGGCAATCAGCCCCAGCATTTT. Translation gives CAISERAVGGNQPQHF.